This T cell receptor beta chain is from a study of OX40 agonist ivuxolimab in advanced cancers. Overall study results and limits: CD4+ T cells averaged fewer expanded clones than CD8+ T cells.

The data were produced by immunoSEQ multiplex PCR, yet TCRdb's version contains in-frame clones alone and is incomplete. Here the sample spans around 110,000 clones, under 95% being singletons. Note on this clone: What it binds is unknown.

Any history of autoimmune disease or systemic immunosuppression disqualified patients. The CDR3 extends over 15 amino acids. With V trimmed by 3 bases and J by 5 bases, 6 bases remained unmatched. The germline V gene has CDR1 KGHSH and CDR2 LQKENI. The chain is built from TRBV18 and TRBJ2-7; TRBD1 aligns across 11 bases. This specimen was CD4+ or CD8+ T cells sorted from blood, taken in a trial of the OX40 agonist ivuxolimab. The receptor was isolated from an adult with an advanced solid tumor such as melanoma, head and neck, liver or kidney cancer. CDR3 in amino acids: CASSPAGTGGHEQYF. CDR3 in DNA: TGTGCCAGCTCACCGGCCGGGACAGGGGGACACGAGCAGTACTTC. The full variable domain, rest sourced from reference TRBV18 and TRBJ2-7, is NAGVMQNPRHLVRRRGQEARLRCSPMKGHSHVYWYRQLPEEGLKFMVYLQKENIIDESGMPKERFSAEFPKEGPSILRIQQVVRGDSAAYFCASSPAGTGGHEQYFGPGTRLTVT.